Sequencing of this T cell receptor (beta chain) was carried out in a study of blood T cell repertoires in COVID-19. For the study at large: Acute and convalescent COVID-19 samples came from the United States, Italy and Spain.

CDR3 length: 16 residues. V was clipped by 0 bases and J by 6 bases; unmatched bases: 7. Germline CDR1 SGHDT, CDR2 YYEEEE. TCRdb's table, derived via immunoSEQ multiplex PCR, lists solely in-frame clones and lacks some. The profile shows some 110,000 clones, around 80% of them singletons. The material sequenced was peripheral blood. The V and J genes are TRBV5-6 and TRBJ1-5; the match to TRBD1 covers 9 bases. This TCR came from a woman aged 60-75 years with acute or convalescent COVID-19. CDR3 sequence (DNA): TGTGCCAGCAGCTTGGGTGCCACAGGGGGCGGTCAGCCCCAGCATTTT. This sequence encodes CASSLGATGGGQPQHF.